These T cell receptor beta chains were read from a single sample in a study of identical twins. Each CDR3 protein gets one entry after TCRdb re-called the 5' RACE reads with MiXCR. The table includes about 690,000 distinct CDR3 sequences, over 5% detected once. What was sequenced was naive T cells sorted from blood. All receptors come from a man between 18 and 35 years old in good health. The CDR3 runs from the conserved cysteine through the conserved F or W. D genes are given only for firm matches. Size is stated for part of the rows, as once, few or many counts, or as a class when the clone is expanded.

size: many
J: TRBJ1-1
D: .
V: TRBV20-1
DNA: TGCAGTTTGGTGGGCATAGGGTACACTGAAGCTTTCTTT
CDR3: CSLVGIGYTEAFF

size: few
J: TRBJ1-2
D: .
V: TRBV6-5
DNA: TGTGCCAGCAGTTACACGTCCCGGACACTACAAAACTATGGCTACACCTTC
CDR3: CASSYTSRTLQNYGYTF

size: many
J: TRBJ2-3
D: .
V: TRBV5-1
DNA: TGCGCCAGCAGCTTGGAAGGGGATGGCACAGATACGCAGTATTTT
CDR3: CASSLEGDGTDTQYF

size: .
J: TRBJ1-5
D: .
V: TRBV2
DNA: TGTGCCAGCAGTGGGCCCCCCCGGGAGCCCCAGCATTTT
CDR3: CASSGPPREPQHF

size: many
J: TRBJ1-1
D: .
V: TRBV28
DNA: TGTGCCAGCAGTCGGACACCGAAGAACACTGAAGCTTTCTTT
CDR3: CASSRTPKNTEAFF

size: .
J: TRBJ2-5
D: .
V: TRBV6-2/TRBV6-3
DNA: TGTGCCAGCAGTTACGGTACTGGGGGCCGGCAAGAGACCCAGTACTTC
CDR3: CASSYGTGGRQETQYF

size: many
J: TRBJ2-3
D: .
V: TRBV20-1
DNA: TGCAGTGCTAGGTGGGAGGAACTGGGAGATACGCAGTATTTT
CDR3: CSARWEELGDTQYF

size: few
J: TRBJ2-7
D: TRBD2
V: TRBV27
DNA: TGTGCCAGCAGTTCCAAAGGGACTAGCGGGACACCTCTCCACTACGAGCAGTACTTC
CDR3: CASSSKGTSGTPLHYEQYF

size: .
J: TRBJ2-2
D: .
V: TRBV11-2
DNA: TGTGCCAGCAGCTTCCCCCGAAGCACCGGGGAGCTGTTTTTT
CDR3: CASSFPRSTGELFF

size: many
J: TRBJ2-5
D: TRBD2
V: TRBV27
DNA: TGTGCCAGCAGGCCAACGGGACTATTACAAGAGACCCAGTACTTC
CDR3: CASRPTGLLQETQYF

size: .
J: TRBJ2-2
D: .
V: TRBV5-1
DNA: TGCGCCAGCAGCTTGCAGGAGGGGGCCGGGGAGCTGTTTTTT
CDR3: CASSLQEGAGELFF

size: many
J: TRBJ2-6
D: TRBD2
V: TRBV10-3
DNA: TGTGCCATCAGTGAGTCCCAGGGAGGGGTCAACGTCCTGACTTTC
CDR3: CAISESQGGVNVLTF

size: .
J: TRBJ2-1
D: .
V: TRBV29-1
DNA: TGCAGCGCTTCACTAGCTTCGCTAGGCGATGAGCAGTTCTTC
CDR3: CSASLASLGDEQFF

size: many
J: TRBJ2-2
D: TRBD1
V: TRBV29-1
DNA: TGCAGCGTTGGGGGGACAGGGGTCACCGGGGAGCTGTTTTTT
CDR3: CSVGGTGVTGELFF

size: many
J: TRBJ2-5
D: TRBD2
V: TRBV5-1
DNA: TGCGCCAGCAGCGTATCTAGCGGGGACGGAGGGACCCAGTACTTC
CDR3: CASSVSSGDGGTQYF

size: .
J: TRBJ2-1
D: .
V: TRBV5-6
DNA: TGTGCCACCGAGGAGGCAGGGGGGTTTCCGAGCTCCTACAATGAGCAGTTCTTC
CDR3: CATEEAGGFPSSYNEQFF

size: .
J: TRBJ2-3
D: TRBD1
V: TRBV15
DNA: TGTGCCACCAGCCACAGGGGTCCTCTGAATACGCAGTATTTT
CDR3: CATSHRGPLNTQYF

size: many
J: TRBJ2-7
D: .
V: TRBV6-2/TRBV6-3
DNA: TGTGCCAGCAGTTATCTCCCCGGGACATCGTCCTACGAGCAGTACTTC
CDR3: CASSYLPGTSSYEQYF

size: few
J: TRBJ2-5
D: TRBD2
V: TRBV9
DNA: TGTGCCAGCAGCGTTAGACTAGCAGAAGAGACCCAGTACTTC
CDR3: CASSVRLAEETQYF

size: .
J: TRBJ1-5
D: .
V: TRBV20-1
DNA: TGCAGTGCGGAAACAGGGTTGGGTCAGCCCCAGCATTTT
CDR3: CSAETGLGQPQHF

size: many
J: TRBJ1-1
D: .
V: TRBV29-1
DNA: TGCAGCGTTGACCAGGGAGGAACGCTAGCTTTCTTT
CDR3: CSVDQGGTLAFF

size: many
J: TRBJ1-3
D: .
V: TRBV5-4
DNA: TGTGCCAGCAGCTTGGACGCAGGGCGAAACACCATATATTTT
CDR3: CASSLDAGRNTIYF

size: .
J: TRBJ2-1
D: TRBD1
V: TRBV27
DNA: TGTGCCAGCAGTTTTTCTGAGACAGGGGGCTGGAGCTCCTACAATGAGCAGTTCTTC
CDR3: CASSFSETGGWSSYNEQFF

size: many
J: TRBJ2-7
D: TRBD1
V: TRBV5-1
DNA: TGCGCCAGCACCCAAAGGGACAGCTCCTACGAGCAGTACTTC
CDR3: CASTQRDSSYEQYF

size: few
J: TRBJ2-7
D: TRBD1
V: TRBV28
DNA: TGTGCCAGCACTCCTCCGGGACAGGACGCCTACGAGCAGTACTTC
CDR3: CASTPPGQDAYEQYF

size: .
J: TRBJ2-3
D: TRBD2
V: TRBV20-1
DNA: TGCAGTGCAGACCCGGGACTAGCGTTTACAGATACGCAGTTTTTT
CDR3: CSADPGLAFTDTQFF

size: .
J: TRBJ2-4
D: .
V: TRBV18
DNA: TGTGCCAGCTCACCACCGTCCCCAGCACAGGGAAACATTCAGTACTTC
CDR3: CASSPPSPAQGNIQYF

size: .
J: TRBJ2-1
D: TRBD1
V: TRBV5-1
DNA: TGCGCCAGCAGCTCCGGGACAGGAGTCCCAGGTGAGCAGTTCTTC
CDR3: CASSSGTGVPGEQFF

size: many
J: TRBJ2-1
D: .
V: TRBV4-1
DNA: TGCGCCAGCAGCCAAGAACTTGGGAATGAGCAGTTCTTC
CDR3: CASSQELGNEQFF

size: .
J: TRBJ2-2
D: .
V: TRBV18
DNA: TGTGCCAGCTCACCGGGAGCGGAACACACCGGGGAGCTGTTTTTT
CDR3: CASSPGAEHTGELFF

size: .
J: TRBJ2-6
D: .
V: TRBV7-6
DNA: TGTGCCCTCAGGGGAATCTCTGGGGCCAACGTCCTGACTTTC
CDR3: CALRGISGANVLTF

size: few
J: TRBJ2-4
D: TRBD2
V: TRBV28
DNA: TGTGCCAGCAGTTTACCGGGGACTAGCAAGTACATTCAGTACTTC
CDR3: CASSLPGTSKYIQYF

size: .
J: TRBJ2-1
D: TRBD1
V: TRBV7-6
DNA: TGTGCCAGCAGCTTAGGGGGGGACAGGGATGAGCAGTTCTTC
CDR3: CASSLGGDRDEQFF

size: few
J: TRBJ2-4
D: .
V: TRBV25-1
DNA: TGTGCCAGCAGTGTCCGGGACAAGCTGTACTTC
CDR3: CASSVRDKLYF

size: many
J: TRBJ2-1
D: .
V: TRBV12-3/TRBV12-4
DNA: TGTGCCAGCAGTTCTCATCCCCGTTCCTACAATGAGCAGTTCTTC
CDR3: CASSSHPRSYNEQFF

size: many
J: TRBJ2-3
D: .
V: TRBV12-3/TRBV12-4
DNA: TGTGCCAGCAGTGTACCACGTCAATACACAGATACGCAGTATTTT
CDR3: CASSVPRQYTDTQYF

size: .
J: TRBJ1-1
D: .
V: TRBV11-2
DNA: TGTGCCAGCAGCGATTTACTTAGTGGACCGAACACTGAAGCTTTCTTT
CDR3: CASSDLLSGPNTEAFF

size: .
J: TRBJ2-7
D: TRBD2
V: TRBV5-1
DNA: TGCGCCAGCAGCTTGGCCGGGGGGGAGACATATACCTACGAGCAGTACTTC
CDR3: CASSLAGGETYTYEQYF

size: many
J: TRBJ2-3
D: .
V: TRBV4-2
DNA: TGTGCCAGCAGCCAAGAAGGAGGTGGAATAGCGACACTCACAGATACGCAGTATTTT
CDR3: CASSQEGGGIATLTDTQYF

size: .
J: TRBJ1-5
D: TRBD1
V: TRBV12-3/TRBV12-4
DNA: TGTGCCAGCAGTTTAGGTGTGGGGGGGACAGGGCTCAATCAGCCCCAGCATTTT
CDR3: CASSLGVGGTGLNQPQHF

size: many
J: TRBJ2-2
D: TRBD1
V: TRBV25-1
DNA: TGTGCCAGCAGTAAAACCGGGACAGGGAGCACCGGGGAGCTGTTTTTT
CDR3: CASSKTGTGSTGELFF

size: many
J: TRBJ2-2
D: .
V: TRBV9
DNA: TGTGCCAGCAGCGTAATAGCCGGGGAGCTGTTTTTT
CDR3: CASSVIAGELFF